These 7 T cell receptor beta chains were sequenced from one sample in a study of cytomegalovirus exposure and HLA in healthy donors listed by TCRdb under 2017. Library generation was performed with the immunoSEQ multiplex PCR assay. For the multiplex PCR, a mixture combining 60 forward primers for TCR Vbeta segments and 13 reverse primers for TCR Jbeta segments was used. Held by TCRdb, this immuneACCESS table contains in-frame sequences only and omits some clones. Under half of the omission traces to an unresolved V gene where checked; the cause of the rest is unknown. Across this sample there are some 130,000 clones, with roughly three quarters seen only once. The top ten hold 2% to 2.5% of the sample. Sequenced input: PBMCs. These receptors were obtained from a man younger than 40 in good health and CMV-seronegative.

V gene TRBV4-2 combines with J gene TRBJ1-4; 8 bases match TRBD1. The germline CDR1 and CDR2 sequences are LGHNA and YNFKEQ. Losses at the gene ends were 0 bases for V and 7 bases for J; bases not matched to a gene: 7. This CDR3 has 16 amino acids. CDR3 coding DNA: TGTGCCAGCAGCCAAGATCTAGGCAGGGGGCTTGAAAAACTGTTTTTT. Translated: CASSQDLGRGLEKLFF.

The chain combines TRBV6-1 with TRBJ2-5; 7 nucleotides match TRBD1. CDR1 and CDR2 from the germline V gene are MNHNS and SASEGT. The trim removed 5 bases at V and 4 bases at J, leaving 7 bases unmatched. The CDR3 is 14 residues long. The CDR3 nucleotides read TGTGCCAGCAGTAATACAGGGGTTACAGAGACCCAGTACTTC. It specifies CASSNTGVTETQYF.

This chain connects TRBV30 to TRBJ2-3, with D possibly matching TRBD2 (6 bases). Trimming pared 7 bases from V and 10 bases from J, leaving 18 bases between. The germline gives CDR1 GTSNPN, CDR2 SVGIG (reference sequence). This CDR3 contains 12 residues. CDR3 sequence reads: CAFRDSGIAQYF. In DNA form, the CDR3 reads TGTGCCTTTCGGGACTCGGGAATCGCGCAGTATTTT.

The chain employs TRBV12-5 and TRBJ2-1, with a tentative D call TRBD1 (6 bases). Trimming removed 0 bases from V and 3 bases from J, with 12 bases in between. This CDR3 comprises 16 residues. Germline V gives CDR1 LGHNT, CDR2 FRNRAP. The CDR3 DNA reads as TGTGCTAGTGGTTTGGTAAATCACAGGGTCTACAATGAGCAGTTCTTC. Encoded protein: CASGLVNHRVYNEQFF.

The rearrangement uses TRBV5-1 and TRBJ2-3; 13 bases line up with TRBD2. V shed 1 base, J shed 3 bases, and the junction held 8 bases outside the gene matches. CDR3 length: 18 amino acids. Germline CDR1 and CDR2: SGHRS and YFSETQ. CDR3 sequence reads: CASSLSALAGGRTDTQYF. The CDR3 bases are TGCGCCAGCAGCTTGAGCGCACTAGCGGGAGGGCGGACAGATACGCAGTATTTT.

The V gene is TRBV5-1, the J gene TRBJ1-2; D remains unclear. Germline CDR1 is SGHRS and CDR2 is YFSETQ. The V and J ends lost 5 bases and 4 bases respectively, with 9 bases between them. CDR3 length: 12 residues. CDR3 region: CASSTGGYGYTF. The CDR3 DNA is TGCGCCAGCAGTACTGGAGGCTATGGCTACACCTTC. The full variable domain, with the rest looked up from reference TRBV5-1 and TRBJ1-2, is KAGVTQTPRYLIKTRGQQVTLSCSPISGHRSVSWYQQTPGQGLQFLFEYFSETQRNKGNFPGRFSGRQFSNSRSEMNVSTLELGDSALYLCASSTGGYGYTFGSGTRLTVV.

J is TRBJ2-7 and V is TRBV4-1; no definite D call. V dropped 0 bases and J dropped 3 bases, with 6 bases sitting between them. This CDR3 has 13 residues. The germline V gene has CDR1 MGHRA and CDR2 YSYEKL. The CDR3 bases are TGCGCCAGCAGCCAAGATTCAGGCTACGAGCAGTACTTC. As protein: CASSQDSGYEQYF.